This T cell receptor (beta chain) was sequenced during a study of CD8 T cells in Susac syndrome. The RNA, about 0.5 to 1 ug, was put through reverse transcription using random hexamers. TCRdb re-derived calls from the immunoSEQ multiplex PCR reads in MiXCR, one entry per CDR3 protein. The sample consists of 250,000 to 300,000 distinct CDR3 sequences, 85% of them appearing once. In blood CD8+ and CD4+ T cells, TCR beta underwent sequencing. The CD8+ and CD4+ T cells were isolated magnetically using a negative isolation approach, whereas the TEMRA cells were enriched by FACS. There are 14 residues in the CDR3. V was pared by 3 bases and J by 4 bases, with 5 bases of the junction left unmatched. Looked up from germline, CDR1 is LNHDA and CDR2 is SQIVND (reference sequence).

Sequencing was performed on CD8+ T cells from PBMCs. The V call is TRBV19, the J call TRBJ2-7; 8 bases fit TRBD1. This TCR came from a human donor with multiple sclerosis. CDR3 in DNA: TGTGCCAGTAGTATGCGACAGGGGATTTACGAGCAGTACTTC. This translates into CASSMRQGIYEQYF. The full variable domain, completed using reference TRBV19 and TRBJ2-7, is DGGITQSPKYLFRKEGQNVTLSCEQNLNHDAMYWYRQDPGQGLRLIYYSQIVNDFQKGDIAEGYSVSREKKESFPLTVTSAQKNPTAFYLCASSMRQGIYEQYFGPGTRLTVT.